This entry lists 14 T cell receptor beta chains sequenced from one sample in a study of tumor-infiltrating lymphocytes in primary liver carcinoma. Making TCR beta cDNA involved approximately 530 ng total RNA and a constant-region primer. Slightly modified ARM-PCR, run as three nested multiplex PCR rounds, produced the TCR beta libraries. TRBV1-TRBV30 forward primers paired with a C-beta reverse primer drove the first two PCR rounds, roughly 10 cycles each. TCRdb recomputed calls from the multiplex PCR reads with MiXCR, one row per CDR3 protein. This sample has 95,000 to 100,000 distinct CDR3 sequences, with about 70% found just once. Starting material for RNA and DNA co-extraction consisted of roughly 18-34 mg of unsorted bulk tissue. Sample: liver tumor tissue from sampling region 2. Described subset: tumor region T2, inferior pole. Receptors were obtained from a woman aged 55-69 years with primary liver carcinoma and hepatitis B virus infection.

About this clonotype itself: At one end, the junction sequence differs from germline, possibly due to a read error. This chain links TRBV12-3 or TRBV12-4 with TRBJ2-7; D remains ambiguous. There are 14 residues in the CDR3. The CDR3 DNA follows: TGTGCCAGCAGTAGTGACATCCTCTCCTACGAGCAGTATTTC. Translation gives CASSSDILSYEQYF.

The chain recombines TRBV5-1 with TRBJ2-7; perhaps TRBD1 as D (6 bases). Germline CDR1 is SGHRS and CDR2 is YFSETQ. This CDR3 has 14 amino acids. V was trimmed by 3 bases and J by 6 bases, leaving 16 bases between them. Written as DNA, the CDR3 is TGCGCCAGCAGCTATACAGGGTCGCCGGGCGAGCAGTACTTC. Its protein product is CASSYTGSPGEQYF.

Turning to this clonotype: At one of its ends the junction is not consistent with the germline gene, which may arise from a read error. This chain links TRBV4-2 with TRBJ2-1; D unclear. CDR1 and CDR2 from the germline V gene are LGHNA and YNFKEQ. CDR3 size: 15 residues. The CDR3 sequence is CANSQVLNGYNAQFF. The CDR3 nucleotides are TGTGCCAACAGTCAAGTACTAAACGGCTACAATGCGCAGTTCTTC.

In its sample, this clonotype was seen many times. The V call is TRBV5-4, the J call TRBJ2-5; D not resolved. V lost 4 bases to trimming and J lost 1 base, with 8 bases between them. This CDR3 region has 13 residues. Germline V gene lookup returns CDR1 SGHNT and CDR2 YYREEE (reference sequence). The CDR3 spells CASSTPGQETQYF. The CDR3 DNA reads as TGTGCCAGCAGCACACCGGGCCAAGAGACCCAGTACTTC.

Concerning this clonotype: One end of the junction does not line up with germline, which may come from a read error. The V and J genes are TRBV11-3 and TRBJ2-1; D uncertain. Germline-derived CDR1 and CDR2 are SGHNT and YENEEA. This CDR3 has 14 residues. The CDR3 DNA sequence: TGTGCCAGCAGCTCCCAGAGCTCTTACACTGAGCAGTTCTTC. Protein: CASSSQSSYTEQFF.

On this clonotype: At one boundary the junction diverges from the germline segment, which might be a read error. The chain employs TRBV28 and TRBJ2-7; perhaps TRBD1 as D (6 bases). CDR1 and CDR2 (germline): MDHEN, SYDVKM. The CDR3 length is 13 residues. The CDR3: CASSVPGTNEQCF. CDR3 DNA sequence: TGTGCCAGCAGTGTGCCCGGGACAAACGAGCAGTGCTTC.

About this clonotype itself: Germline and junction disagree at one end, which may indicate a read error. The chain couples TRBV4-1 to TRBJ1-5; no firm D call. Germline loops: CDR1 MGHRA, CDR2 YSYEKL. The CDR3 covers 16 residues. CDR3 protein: CTSSQEQESGNQPQHF. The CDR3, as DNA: TGCACCAGCAGCCAAGAGCAGGAAAGTGGAAATCAGCCCCAGCATTTT.

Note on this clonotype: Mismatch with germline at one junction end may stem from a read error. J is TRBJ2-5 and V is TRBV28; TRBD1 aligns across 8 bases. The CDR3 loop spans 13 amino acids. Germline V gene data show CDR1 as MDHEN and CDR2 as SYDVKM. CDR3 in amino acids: CASGRTGLETQCF. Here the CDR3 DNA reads TGTGCCAGTGGCCGGACAGGGTTAGAGACCCAGTGCTTC.

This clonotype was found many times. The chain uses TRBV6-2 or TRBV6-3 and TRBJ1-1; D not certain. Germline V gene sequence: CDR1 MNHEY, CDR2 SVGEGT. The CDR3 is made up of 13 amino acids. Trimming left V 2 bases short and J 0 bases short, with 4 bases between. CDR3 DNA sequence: TGTGCCAGCAGTTACAGTATGAACACTGAAGCTTTCTTT. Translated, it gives CASSYSMNTEAFF.

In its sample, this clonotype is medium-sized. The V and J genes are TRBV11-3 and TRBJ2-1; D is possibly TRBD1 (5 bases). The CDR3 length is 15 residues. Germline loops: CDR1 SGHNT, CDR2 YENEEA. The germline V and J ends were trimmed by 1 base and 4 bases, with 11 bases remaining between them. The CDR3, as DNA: TGTGCCAGCAGCTTAGTAGGGGCGGTTTACAATGAGCAGTTCTTC. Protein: CASSLVGAVYNEQFF.

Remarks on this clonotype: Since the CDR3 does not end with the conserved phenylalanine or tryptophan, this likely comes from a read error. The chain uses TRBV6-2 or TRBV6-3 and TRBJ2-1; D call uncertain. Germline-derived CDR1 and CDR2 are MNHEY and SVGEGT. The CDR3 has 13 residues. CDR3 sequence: CASNYEVAREQFS. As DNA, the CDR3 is TGTGCCAGCAATTACGAGGTAGCACGGGAGCAGTTCTCC.

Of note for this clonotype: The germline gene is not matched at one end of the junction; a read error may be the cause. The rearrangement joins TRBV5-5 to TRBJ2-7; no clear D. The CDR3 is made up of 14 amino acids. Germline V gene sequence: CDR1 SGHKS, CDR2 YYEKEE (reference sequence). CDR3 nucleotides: TGTGCCCGCAGAAGGAACGACGGATCCTACATGCAGTACTTC. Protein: CARRRNDGSYMQYF. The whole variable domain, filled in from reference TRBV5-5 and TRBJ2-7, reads DAGVTQSPTHLIKTRGQQVTLRCSPISGHKSVSWYQQVLGQGPQFIFQYYEKEERGRGNFPDRFSARQFPNYSSELNVNALLLGDSALYLCARRRNDGSYMQYFGPGTRLTVT.

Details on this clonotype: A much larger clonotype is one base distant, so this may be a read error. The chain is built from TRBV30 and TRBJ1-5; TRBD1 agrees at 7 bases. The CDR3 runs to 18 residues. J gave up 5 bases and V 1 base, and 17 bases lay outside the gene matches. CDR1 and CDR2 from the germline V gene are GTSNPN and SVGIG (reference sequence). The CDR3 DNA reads TGTGCCTGGAGTGCCCGATGGGGACAGTGGGTCCGGGATCAGCCCCAGCATTTT. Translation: CAWSARWGQWVRDQPQHF.

For the CDR3, the DNA is TGCAGCGTTGCCGGGACACGGGGTGAAAAACTGTTTTTT. Its translation is CSVAGTRGEKLFF. The V gene is TRBV29-1, the J gene TRBJ1-4, with D perhaps TRBD1 (6 bases). The germline V and J ends were trimmed by 4 bases and 7 bases, with 13 bases remaining between them. The CDR3 spans 13 residues. The germline V gene has CDR1 SQVTM and CDR2 ANQGSEA.